Below, 32 T cell receptor beta chains from the same sample are listed, as sequenced in a study of blood T cells in healthy people across ages. Using a J-beta primer mix together with a sample-barcoded 5' primer, a second PCR was run for about 6 to 11 cycles. TCRdb called the 5' RACE reads again in MiXCR, with one record for every CDR3 protein. The sample includes some 710,000 distinct CDR3 sequences, about 20% seen only once; the top ten take less than 25%. What was sequenced was blood. Receptors originate from a man between 65 and 79 years old in good health.

This clonotype was seen repeatedly, ten times or more. The J gene is TRBJ1-1, the V gene TRBV3-1; 7 positions agree with TRBD1. Germline values: CDR1 LGHDT, CDR2 YNNKEL (reference sequence). The CDR3 has 14 residues. The V and J ends lost 3 bases and 4 bases, in that order; junction bases with no gene match: 5. This CDR3 is CASSHVDRATEAFF. The CDR3 DNA follows: TGTGCCAGCAGCCATGTCGACAGGGCCACTGAAGCTTTCTTT.

This clonotype was seen a handful of times. The chain employs TRBV20-1 and TRBJ1-1; TRBD1 is a possible D gene (5 bases). Trimming pared 3 bases from V and 3 bases from J, leaving 23 bases between. CDR1 is DFQATT and CDR2 is SNEGSKA in the germline V gene (reference sequence). CDR3 size: 17 residues. The CDR3 nucleotides are TGCAGTGCTAGTGCCGGGGGAAGGGCCGGTGCGGACACTGAAGCTTTCTTT. It codes for CSASAGGRAGADTEAFF.

This clonotype was picked up many times. The genes are TRBV12-3 or TRBV12-4 and TRBJ2-1; D is ambiguous. The CDR3 is 15 amino acids. The V end was cut by 2 bases, the J end by 0 bases, with 8 bases between. Here the CDR3 DNA reads TGTGCCAGCAGTTTACTGGTAGGCTCCTACAATGAGCAGTTCTTC. It codes for CASSLLVGSYNEQFF.

This clonotype has just a few counts. The chain recombines TRBV3-1 with TRBJ2-3, with D hard to call. CDR1 and CDR2 (germline): LGHDT, YNNKEL (reference sequence). The CDR3 is made up of 13 amino acids. V was clipped by 5 bases and J by 4 bases, with 10 bases between them. The CDR3, as DNA: TGTGCCAGCAGCAAGGCGGCGTCAGATACGCAGTATTTT. Amino acid sequence: CASSKAASDTQYF.

This clonotype was seen more than once but under ten times. The chain carries TRBV12-3 or TRBV12-4 and TRBJ2-4; D is possibly TRBD2 (6 bases). The V and J ends lost 7 bases and 3 bases respectively, with 16 bases between them. The CDR3 is made up of 15 amino acids. CDR3 in amino acids: CASTTQWGGKNIQYF. CDR3 bases: TGTGCCAGCACCACACAGTGGGGAGGCAAAAACATTCAGTACTTC.

The chain couples TRBV27 to TRBJ1-2; D might be TRBD1 (6 bases). V was pared by 6 bases and J by 5 bases, with 22 bases between. This CDR3 is built from 16 residues. Looked up from germline, CDR1 is MNHEY and CDR2 is SMNVEV (reference sequence). DNA of the CDR3: TGTGCCAGCAGGGACGTACTACAGGGAAGTGGTTATGGCTACACCTTC. As protein: CASRDVLQGSGYGYTF.

V usage is TRBV5-1 and J usage is TRBJ1-2; D gene uncertain. The ends were cut back, 1 base at V and 2 bases at J, with 9 bases in the middle. The CDR3 is made up of 14 amino acids. CDR1 and CDR2 (germline): SGHRS, YFSETQ. The CDR3 DNA reads as TGCGCCAGCAGCTTGATCGAGGGCAACTATGGCTACACCTTC. It is translated as CASSLIEGNYGYTF.

The chain couples TRBV3-1 to TRBJ1-6, with D possibly being TRBD1 (5 bases). V shed 4 bases and J shed 10 bases, with 14 bases lying between them. The CDR3 covers 14 residues. The V gene's germline CDR1 is LGHDT and CDR2 YNNKEL (reference sequence). The CDR3 nucleotides read TGTGCCAGCAGCCCCATCCGGGGCAACTCACCCCTCCACTTT. The encoded protein is CASSPIRGNSPLHF.

This clonotype was observed a handful of times. Written as DNA, the CDR3 is TGTGCCAGCAGCTTAGTTAGTCTTAAGAACACTGAAGCTTTCTTT. Its protein product is CASSLVSLKNTEAFF. V is TRBV7-9 and J is TRBJ1-1; D is uncertain. The germline V and J ends were trimmed by 1 base and 1 base, with 10 bases remaining between them. The length of the CDR3 is 15 residues. The germline gives CDR1 SEHNR, CDR2 FQNEAQ (reference sequence).

J is TRBJ2-7 and V is TRBV12-3 or TRBV12-4, with TRBD2 matching over 9 bases. The length of the CDR3 is 15 residues. Trimming removed 0 bases from V and 1 base from J; junction bases left unmatched: 1. The CDR3 DNA is TGTGCCAGCAGTTTAGCACTAGCGGGTTCCTACGAGCAGTACTTC. It is translated as CASSLALAGSYEQYF.

This clonotype was found once. The rearrangement uses TRBV7-2 and TRBJ2-5; TRBD2 matches 8 bases. The DNA end is a closer match to TRBJ2-7, so the J assignment may be wrong. Germline lookup yields CDR1 SGHTA and CDR2 FQGNSA. CDR3 length: 15 amino acids. The CDR3 loop is CASSFDAAGGYEQYF. CDR3 DNA sequence: TGTGCCAGCAGCTTTGACGCGGCGGGAGGTTACGAGCAGTACTTC.

V is TRBV12-3 or TRBV12-4 and J is TRBJ2-3; 8 bases fit TRBD2. Losses at the gene ends were 5 bases for V and 6 bases for J; bases not matched to a gene: 16. CDR3 length equals 17 residues. The CDR3 here is CASSPLGGGGPRDTQYF. CDR3 DNA: TGTGCCAGCAGTCCCCTGGGGGGCGGGGGGCCTCGGGATACGCAGTATTTT.

This clonotype has just a few counts. This sequence joins TRBV20-1 and TRBJ1-6; 10 bases match TRBD1. V lost 6 bases to trimming and J lost 7 bases; unmatched junction nucleotides: 6. In germline, CDR1 is DFQATT, CDR2 SNEGSKA (reference sequence). The CDR3 runs to 14 residues. The CDR3 DNA sequence: TGCAGTGCCAGACTGGGACAGGGGAATTCACCCCTCCACTTT. Translation gives CSARLGQGNSPLHF.

V usage is TRBV7-9 and J usage is TRBJ2-5; TRBD2 matches 13 bases. Gene TRBJ2-1 matches the end of the DNA better, so the J call may be wrong. There are 17 residues in the CDR3. CDR1 SEHNR and CDR2 FQNEAQ come from the germline V gene (reference sequence). For the CDR3, the DNA is TGTGCCAGCAGCCTTGGGACTAGCGGGGCTGGATGGGATGAGCAGTTCTTC. It specifies CASSLGTSGAGWDEQFF.

The chain employs TRBV20-1 and TRBJ1-2; 8 nucleotides line up with TRBD1. This CDR3 spans 15 amino acids. Trimming took 0 bases from V and 7 from J; bases not matched to a gene: 10. Germline-derived CDR1 and CDR2 are DFQATT and SNEGSKA (reference sequence). The CDR3 region is CSARDFDRGSGGYTF. CDR3 DNA sequence: TGCAGTGCTAGAGATTTCGACAGGGGTTCTGGTGGCTACACCTTC.

This clonotype has a handful of counts. This chain links TRBV20-1 with TRBJ2-3; 12 nucleotides align to TRBD2. Germline assignment: CDR1 DFQATT and CDR2 SNEGSKA (reference sequence). Losses at the gene ends were 6 bases for V and 3 bases for J; bases not matched to a gene: 7. This CDR3 is built from 15 residues. CDR3 coding DNA: TGCAGTGCGTATTTACTAGCGGGAGGTACAGATACGCAGTATTTT. It codes for CSAYLLAGGTDTQYF.

This clonotype turned up a few times. V gene TRBV12-3 or TRBV12-4 combines with J gene TRBJ2-5, with D maybe TRBD1 (6 bases). Deletions cut 4 bases from V and 4 bases from J, with 7 bases between. The CDR3 is 12 amino acids. Written as DNA, the CDR3 is TGTGCCAGCAGTTGGGGGCTAGAGACCCAGTACTTC. Its translation is CASSWGLETQYF.

J is TRBJ2-1 and V is TRBV7-2; TRBD2 agrees at 12 bases. The CDR3 consists of 15 residues. Per the germline V gene, CDR1 is SGHTA and CDR2 is FQGNSA. The J segment lost 7 bases and the V segment lost 5 bases, leaving 6 bases of the junction unmatched. The CDR3 region is CASSVGTSGLNEQFF. In DNA, the CDR3 is TGTGCCAGCAGCGTCGGGACTAGCGGGCTTAATGAGCAGTTCTTC.

The chain recombines TRBV2 with TRBJ2-5; D is perhaps TRBD1 (5 bases). The CDR3 is 15 amino acids. V lost 2 bases, J lost 1 base, and 11 bases lay in between. Germline V gene data show CDR1 as SNHLY and CDR2 as FYNNEI. The CDR3 DNA reads TGTGCCAGCAGTGAAACCGACAGATTCCAAGAGACCCAGTACTTC. Its protein product is CASSETDRFQETQYF. The full variable domain, its missing parts supplied by reference TRBV2 and TRBJ2-5, is EPEVTQTPSHQVTQMGQEVILRCVPISNHLYFYWYRQILGQKVEFLVSFYNNEISEKSEIFDDQFSVERPDGSNFTLKIRSTKLEDSAMYFCASSETDRFQETQYFGPGTRLLVL.

This clonotype was recorded a few times. This rearrangement joins TRBV6-5 to TRBJ2-5; 11 bases line up with TRBD2. Germline V gene sequence: CDR1 MNHEY, CDR2 SVGAGI. This CDR3 is 15 amino acids long. Germline trimming cut 2 bases from V and 2 bases from J; bases unmatched to any gene: 1. CDR3 residues: CASSYIAGGQETQYF. DNA for the CDR3: TGTGCCAGCAGTTACATAGCGGGGGGGCAAGAGACCCAGTACTTC.

The chain combines TRBV10-2 with TRBJ2-2; 9 nucleotides match TRBD2. The CDR3 runs 15 residues. V shed 4 bases and J 3 bases; nucleotides not matched to a gene: 3. Germline CDR1 is WSHSY and CDR2 is SAAADI. CDR3 nucleotides: TGCGCCAGCAGTGGAGCGGGGGGTTACACCGGGGAGCTGTTTTTT. It is translated as CASSGAGGYTGELFF.

This clonotype was picked up a small number of times. The J gene is TRBJ2-1, the V gene TRBV12-3 or TRBV12-4, with TRBD2 as a possible D gene (5 bases). This CDR3 comprises 15 residues. Trimming cost V 7 bases and J 0 bases, with 13 bases left between them. CDR3 in amino acids: CASIPRGSSYNEQFF. The CDR3 DNA sequence: TGTGCCAGCATACCCCGGGGTAGCTCCTACAATGAGCAGTTCTTC.

Of note for this clonotype: Germline and junction disagree at one end, which may indicate a read error. The chain joins TRBV28 to TRBJ2-5, with D perhaps matching TRBD1 (6 bases). The CDR3 has 15 amino acids. Germline CDR1 is MDHEN and CDR2 is SYDVKM. This CDR3 reads CACSSDRKYQETQYF. CDR3 sequence (DNA): TGTGCCTGCAGCTCGGACAGAAAGTACCAAGAGACCCAGTACTTC.

This chain links TRBV29-1 with TRBJ1-2; TRBD1 matches 7 bases. With V trimmed by 8 bases and J by 4 bases, 10 bases remained unmatched. CDR1 is SQVTM, CDR2 ANQGSEA, per germline. This CDR3 is 13 amino acids long. For the CDR3, the DNA is TGCAGCACCTCGACAGGGTCTGGCTATGGCTACACCTTC. Translation: CSTSTGSGYGYTF.

This clonotype turned up a few times. The chain employs TRBV5-1 and TRBJ1-6; tentatively, D is TRBD1 (5 bases). Trimming cost V 3 bases and J 7 bases, with 14 bases left between them. The CDR3 covers 15 residues. Germline CDR1 reads SGHRS; CDR2 reads YFSETQ. CDR3 sequence (DNA): TGCGCCAGCAGCTCTGAGTCGCGGACAAATTCACCCCTCCACTTT. This translates into CASSSESRTNSPLHF.

The gene calls are TRBV7-2 and TRBJ1-1; 9 nucleotides align to TRBD1. Per germline, CDR1 SGHTA and CDR2 FQGNSA. V lost 5 bases to trimming and J lost 3 bases; unmatched junction nucleotides: 7. CDR3 length: 15 amino acids. The CDR3 coding sequence is TGTGCCAGCAGCCCAGAAGGGACAGGGTACACTGAAGCTTTCTTT. Translating gives CASSPEGTGYTEAFF.

The chain employs TRBV12-3 or TRBV12-4 and TRBJ1-1; 7 bases are a match to TRBD1. The junction had 9 bases not matched to a gene; V was cut back by 6 bases and J by 5 bases. This CDR3 comprises 14 residues. As DNA, the CDR3 is TGTGCCAGCAGCTACAACAGGGGTGGGACTGAAGCTTTCTTT. This sequence encodes CASSYNRGGTEAFF.

This clonotype was observed a few times. The chain is built from TRBV12-3 or TRBV12-4 and TRBJ2-5; tentatively, D is TRBD1 (5 bases). The V and J ends lost 5 bases and 2 bases respectively, with 12 bases between them. This CDR3 has 14 amino acids. The CDR3 DNA reads TGTGCCAGCAGTCCACAGGTGGGTCAAGAGACCCAGTACTTC. The encoded protein is CASSPQVGQETQYF.

In this sample, this clonotype turned up a few times. This chain links TRBV28 with TRBJ2-1, with TRBD2 identical over 11 bases. The trim removed 5 bases at V and 9 bases at J, leaving 9 bases unmatched. The germline V gene has CDR1 MDHEN and CDR2 SYDVKM. The CDR3 is 15 amino acids. CDR3 sequence: CASSPRLAGWGEQFF. The CDR3 DNA reads TGTGCCAGCAGTCCACGACTAGCGGGGTGGGGTGAGCAGTTCTTC.

This clonotype has more than one count but fewer than ten. This chain joins TRBV4-2 and TRBJ1-2; the match to TRBD1 covers 9 bases. CDR1 and CDR2 (germline): LGHNA, YNFKEQ. This CDR3 has 13 residues. The V gene end was trimmed by 8 bases and the J gene end by 8 bases; junction bases not matched to a gene: 9. The CDR3 DNA reads as TGTGCCAGCGGGGACAGGGAAAAGGAAGGCTACACCTTC. This encodes CASGDREKEGYTF.

This rearrangement joins TRBV2 to TRBJ2-7; D uncertain. Looked up from germline, CDR1 is SNHLY and CDR2 is FYNNEI. V gave up 4 bases and J gave up 2 bases, with 15 bases separating them. The CDR3 length is 15 residues. The CDR3 nucleotides are TGTGCCAGCAGTGGTGGTTGGCAGTCCCCCTACGAGCAGTACGTC. This encodes CASSGGWQSPYEQYV.

J is TRBJ1-4 and V is TRBV10-3; D remains unclear. Germline V lookup: CDR1 ENHRY, CDR2 SYGVKD. The germline V and J ends were trimmed by 0 bases and 7 bases, with 3 bases remaining between them. The CDR3 runs to 12 residues. CDR3 loop: CAISESREKLFF. The CDR3 coding sequence is TGTGCCATCAGTGAGTCCCGTGAAAAACTGTTTTTT.